This T cell receptor beta chain was profiled in a study of cytomegalovirus exposure and HLA in healthy donors. The junction had 6 bases not matched to a gene; V was cut back by 6 bases and J by 4 bases. The CDR3 contains 14 residues. CDR1 and CDR2 (germline): SGHNT, YYREEE (reference sequence). Donors counted as nominally healthy when sampled, yet unrecorded immune exposures were likely. PCR involved 60 Vbeta and 13 Jbeta primers. TCRdb's table, derived via immunoSEQ multiplex PCR, lists solely in-frame clones and lacks some. The repertoire holds about 120,000 clones, approximately 68% seen once, with roughly 1.6% in the top ten.

The specimen sequenced was PBMCs. This clonotype was sampled from a man aged 30 to 39 in good health and CMV-seropositive. The V and J genes are TRBV5-4 and TRBJ2-3; 9 nucleotides agree with TRBD2. The CDR3 nucleotides are TGTGCCAGCACCTGGGCGGGAGGGTCAGATACGCAGTATTTT. Its translation is CASTWAGGSDTQYF.